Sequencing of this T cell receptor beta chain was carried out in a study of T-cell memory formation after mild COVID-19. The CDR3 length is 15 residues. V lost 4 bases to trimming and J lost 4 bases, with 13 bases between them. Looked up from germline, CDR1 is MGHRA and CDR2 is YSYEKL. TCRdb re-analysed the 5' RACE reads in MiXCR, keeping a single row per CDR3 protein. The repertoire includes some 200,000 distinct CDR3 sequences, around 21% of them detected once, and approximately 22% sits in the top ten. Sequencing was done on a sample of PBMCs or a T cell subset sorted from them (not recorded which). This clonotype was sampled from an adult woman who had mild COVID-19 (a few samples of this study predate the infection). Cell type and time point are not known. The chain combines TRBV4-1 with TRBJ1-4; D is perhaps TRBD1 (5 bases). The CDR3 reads CASSPSGHLNEKLFF. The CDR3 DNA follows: TGCGCCAGCAGCCCCTCAGGACACCTTAATGAAAAACTGTTTTTT.